Shown below are 32 T cell receptor beta chains from a single sample sequenced in a study of T-cell memory formation after mild COVID-19. TCRdb passed the 5' RACE reads through MiXCR, listing each CDR3 protein once. The sample consists of about 290,000 distinct CDR3 sequences, about a sixth of them appearing once. Sequenced: PBMCs or a T cell subset sorted from them (not recorded which). The receptor source for this set is a man younger than 35 who had mild COVID-19 (a few samples of this study predate the infection). Cell type and time point are not known.

The genes are TRBV4-1 and TRBJ2-5; D remains ambiguous. Trimming shortened V by 0 bases and J by 5 bases, and 10 bases separated the two germline ends. The CDR3 covers 14 residues. The germline V gene has CDR1 MGHRA and CDR2 YSYEKL. CDR3 bases: TGCGCCAGCAGCCAAGATACCCGCCGCGAGACCCAGTACTTC. Amino acid sequence: CASSQDTRRETQYF.

In this sample, this clonotype turned up many times. The chain carries TRBV7-2 and TRBJ1-2; 11 bases align to TRBD1. Germline CDR1 SGHTA, CDR2 FQGNSA. Trimming cost V 6 bases and J 8 bases; bases outside gene matches: 8. The CDR3 runs 14 residues. CDR3 bases: TGTGCCAGCAGTCCGGGGACAGGGGGACGAGGCTACACCTTC. Amino acids: CASSPGTGGRGYTF.

This clonotype was detected a few times. This chain joins TRBV5-1 and TRBJ2-5; 9 bases are a match to TRBD1. V shed 7 bases and J 5 bases; nucleotides not matched to a gene: 15. The CDR3 has 16 amino acids. Germline CDR1 is SGHRS and CDR2 is YFSETQ. CDR3 nucleotide sequence: TGCGCCAGCGGACGCGGACCGGGACAGGGTGTGGAGACCCAGTACTTC. Its translation: CASGRGPGQGVETQYF.

This clonotype was counted only a few times. V is TRBV6-1 and J is TRBJ1-2; unclear D gene. This CDR3 is built from 13 residues. Germline CDR1 reads MNHNS; CDR2 reads SASEGT. Trimming removed 3 bases at V and 8 bases at J, with 13 bases between. CDR3 sequence (DNA): TGTGCCAGCAGTGATCCAACTATATGGGGCTACACCTTC. Encoded protein: CASSDPTIWGYTF.

This chain joins TRBV29-1 and TRBJ2-3; 7 bases align to TRBD2. J was trimmed by 5 bases and V by 6 bases; bases with no gene match: 11. CDR1 SQVTM and CDR2 ANQGSEA come from the germline V gene. CDR3 length: 14 amino acids. The CDR3 nucleotides are TGCAGCGTCTCACGCTCTAGCGGTGTAGATACGCAGTATTTT. This encodes CSVSRSSGVDTQYF.

This clonotype was counted a few times. The gene calls are TRBV4-1 and TRBJ2-7; D call uncertain. The ends were cut back, 0 bases at V and 5 bases at J, with 8 bases in the middle. The CDR3 runs to 13 residues. From germline, CDR1 is MGHRA and CDR2 YSYEKL. This CDR3 reads CASSQDRTDEQYV. DNA for the CDR3: TGCGCCAGCAGCCAAGATAGGACCGACGAGCAGTACGTC.

This sequence joins TRBV18 and TRBJ2-3; 7 bases are shared with TRBD2. The germline V gene has CDR1 KGHSH and CDR2 LQKENI. Germline trimming cut 0 bases from V and 6 bases from J; bases unmatched to any gene: 9. This CDR3 has 16 residues. The DNA for the CDR3 is TGTGCCAGCTCACCACCTGAGCGAGCGGGGCCGGATACGCAGTATTTT. Amino acids: CASSPPERAGPDTQYF.

The chain links TRBV4-1 to TRBJ1-2, with 8 positions matching TRBD1. From germline, CDR1 is MGHRA and CDR2 YSYEKL. The junction had 10 bases not matched to a gene; V was cut back by 0 bases and J by 7 bases. This CDR3 spans 16 amino acids. This CDR3 is CASSQEGHGTGVGYTF. As DNA, the CDR3 is TGCGCCAGCAGCCAAGAAGGTCACGGGACAGGAGTTGGCTACACCTTC.

J is TRBJ2-3 and V is TRBV10-3, with TRBD2 matching 9 bases. The CDR3 contains 16 residues. Germline CDR1 ENHRY, CDR2 SYGVKD. V lost 6 bases and J lost 1; bases outside the gene matches: 8. This CDR3 is CAIRASSGAGTDTQYF. The DNA of the CDR3 is TGTGCCATCAGGGCGTCTAGCGGGGCAGGCACAGATACGCAGTATTTT.

The chain combines TRBV4-1 with TRBJ2-4; D may be TRBD2 (6 bases). The CDR3 is made up of 15 amino acids. CDR1 and CDR2 from the germline V gene are MGHRA and YSYEKL. The ends were cut back, 1 base at V and 0 bases at J, with 7 bases in the middle. In DNA, the CDR3 is TGCGCCAGCAGCCAAGGGGACTTAGCCAAAAACATTCAGTACTTC. It yields the protein CASSQGDLAKNIQYF.

The J gene is TRBJ1-2, the V gene TRBV29-1; D unresolved. The CDR3 totals 15 residues. The ends were cut back, 3 bases at V and 4 bases at J, with 18 bases in the middle. In germline, CDR1 is SQVTM, CDR2 ANQGSEA. The CDR3 DNA reads TGCAGCGTTGATTGGCTCCACGAACACCTCTATGGCTACACCTTC. Its translation: CSVDWLHEHLYGYTF.

This clonotype was counted only a few times. This chain joins TRBV11-1 and TRBJ2-1, with TRBD1 matching over 7 bases. Germline V gene sequence: CDR1 SGHAT, CDR2 FQDESV (reference sequence). Unmatched junction bases numbered 9, after V lost 5 bases and J lost 8 bases. The length of the CDR3 is 14 residues. CDR3 DNA: TGTGCCAGCAGCCGAGACAGGGTCGGGGATGAGCAGTTCTTC. Protein: CASSRDRVGDEQFF.

This clonotype was detected a few times. This chain joins TRBV28 and TRBJ2-7; D perhaps matches TRBD2 (5 bases). CDR3 size: 14 residues. Trimming cost V 7 bases and J 2 bases, with 15 bases left between them. Germline CDR1 and CDR2: MDHEN and SYDVKM. This chain's CDR3 is CASMRAEGAYEQYV. CDR3 DNA sequence: TGTGCCAGCATGAGGGCCGAGGGAGCCTACGAGCAGTACGTC.

The chain employs TRBV27 and TRBJ2-7, with 7 bases aligning to TRBD1. V dropped 9 bases and J dropped 8; count of bases not matched to a gene: 10. The CDR3 has 12 residues. Germline V gene sequence: CDR1 MNHEY, CDR2 SMNVEV (reference sequence). The CDR3 nucleotides are TGTGCCAGTTCAGGACAGGCCGGGCAGCAGTACTTC. This gives the protein CASSGQAGQQYF.

As for this clonotype: A much bigger clone sits one base away, suggesting this may be a read error. The chain is built from TRBV12-3 or TRBV12-4 and TRBJ2-2; no definite D call. CDR3 length: 11 residues. V lost 5 bases and J 4 bases, leaving 2 bases between the germline ends. CDR3 loop: CASSITGELFF. As DNA, the CDR3 is TGTGCCAGCAGTATCACCGGGGAGCTGTTTTTT.

The rearrangement joins TRBV2 to TRBJ1-5; D remains unclear. V shed 3 bases and J shed 5 bases, with 11 bases lying between them. The CDR3 loop spans 14 amino acids. CDR1 and CDR2 (germline): SNHLY, FYNNEI. The CDR3: CASSDIGMDQPQHF. The DNA of the CDR3 is TGTGCCAGCAGTGACATAGGGATGGATCAGCCCCAGCATTTT.

A word on this clonotype: This may be a read error, as it is one base from a much larger clone. DNA for the CDR3: TGCGCCTGCAGCTACACAGGGGACACTGAAGCTTTCTTT. Translation: CACSYTGDTEAFF. The chain recombines TRBV5-1 with TRBJ1-1; 7 nucleotides line up with TRBD1. The germline V gene has CDR1 SGHRS and CDR2 YFSETQ. The length of the CDR3 is 13 residues.

This clonotype has just a few counts. This chain links TRBV5-1 with TRBJ2-3; 8 bases agree with TRBD2. The CDR3 is 14 residues long. The junction had 6 bases not matched to a gene; V was cut back by 4 bases and J by 5 bases. The germline V gene encodes CDR1 SGHRS and CDR2 YFSETQ. CDR3 sequence: CASSRAGVEDTQYF. For the CDR3, the DNA is TGCGCCAGCAGCAGAGCGGGGGTAGAAGATACGCAGTATTTT.

This clonotype was counted many times. The CDR3 reads CASSSFRAGDEQFF. DNA for the CDR3: TGTGCCAGCAGCTCCTTCAGGGCAGGGGATGAGCAGTTCTTC. The chain has TRBV7-2 and TRBJ2-1, with a possible D match to TRBD1 (6 bases). Trimming took 4 bases from V and 8 from J, leaving 15 bases between them. Germline V CDR1 and CDR2: SGHTA, FQGNSA. The CDR3 totals 14 residues.

V usage is TRBV20-1 and J usage is TRBJ2-7, with D maybe TRBD1 (6 bases). Trimming removed 5 bases from V and 3 bases from J, with 8 bases in between. Germline values: CDR1 DFQATT, CDR2 SNEGSKA (reference sequence). CDR3 length equals 11 residues. The CDR3 DNA reads as TGCAGTGCTTGGGACAACTACGAGCAGTACGTC. Encoded protein: CSAWDNYEQYV.

This chain uses TRBV3-1 with TRBJ2-7; maybe TRBD1 (5 bases). Germline V gives CDR1 LGHDT, CDR2 YNNKEL (reference sequence). CDR3 length: 16 residues. Trimming shortened V by 0 bases and J by 3 bases, and 15 bases separated the two germline ends. The CDR3 spells CASSQDSRLTVYEQYF. CDR3 sequence (DNA): TGTGCCAGCAGCCAAGACTCGAGACTGACAGTCTACGAGCAGTACTTC.

This clonotype was observed a few times. The chain couples TRBV5-4 to TRBJ2-1, with 7 bases aligning to TRBD2. V was pared by 5 bases and J by 0 bases, with 5 bases of the junction left unmatched. The germline gives CDR1 SGHNT, CDR2 YYREEE (reference sequence). This CDR3 has 15 amino acids. CDR3 protein: CASRSLAASYNEQFF. The CDR3, as DNA: TGTGCCAGCAGGTCCCTAGCGGCCTCCTACAATGAGCAGTTCTTC.

The V gene is TRBV21-1, the J gene TRBJ2-7; TRBD2 was called by the table and not checked on the DNA. TRBV21-1 is noted as a pseudogene. This CDR3 contains 20 residues. The CDR3 loop reads CASSKDPDVQGQFNSYEQYV. The CDR3 DNA reads TGTGCCAGCAGCAAAGATCCCGATGTGCAGGGCCAGTTTAACTCCTACGAGCAGTACGTC.

There are a few counts of this clonotype. The J gene is TRBJ2-1, the V gene TRBV12-3 or TRBV12-4, with TRBD2 matching 10 bases. Unmatched junction bases numbered 13, after V lost 6 bases and J lost 2 bases. The CDR3 has 18 residues. CDR3 DNA sequence: TGTGCCAGCAGCCCAGCGGGGGGGCCGTCCAATCCCTACAATGAGCAGTTCTTC. It yields the protein CASSPAGGPSNPYNEQFF.

This clonotype was seen more than once but under ten times. The chain has TRBV18 and TRBJ1-1; D not resolved. Trimming removed 2 bases at V and 6 bases at J, with 10 bases between. The CDR3 contains 13 residues. Germline CDR1 reads KGHSH; CDR2 reads LQKENI. The CDR3 region is CASSPSTQAEAFF. The CDR3 DNA follows: TGTGCCAGCTCACCATCCACCCAAGCTGAAGCTTTCTTT.

The genes are TRBV12-3 or TRBV12-4 and TRBJ1-2, with no clear D. V gave up 3 bases and J gave up 4 bases, with 6 bases separating them. The CDR3 consists of 12 residues. For the CDR3, the DNA is TGTGCCAGCAGTTTCTATGGCTATGGCTACACCTTC. Translated: CASSFYGYGYTF.

This chain uses TRBV15 with TRBJ2-6; no firm D call. In germline, CDR1 is LNHNV, CDR2 YYDKDF (reference sequence). This CDR3 contains 15 residues. The V and J ends lost 2 bases and 0 bases respectively, with 5 bases between them. CDR3 DNA: TGTGCCACCAGCAGACAGTTCTCTGGGGCCAACGTCCTGACTTTC. Translation: CATSRQFSGANVLTF.

The chain couples TRBV29-1 to TRBJ2-3, with a tentative D call TRBD2 (6 bases). Per the germline V gene, CDR1 is SQVTM and CDR2 is ANQGSEA. V was clipped by 4 bases and J by 4 bases, with 18 bases between them. This CDR3 is 15 amino acids long. The CDR3 sequence: CSVGHRGGAADTQYF. CDR3 nucleotide sequence: TGCAGCGTTGGTCACCGAGGCGGGGCGGCAGATACGCAGTATTTT.

This clonotype was counted a few times. The chain combines TRBV4-3 with TRBJ1-1; D uncertain. CDR3 length equals 15 residues. Trimming took off 0 bases at V and 0 bases at J, with 8 bases between the two ends. Germline lookup yields CDR1 LGHNA and CDR2 YSLEER. The CDR3 is CASSQEVLMNTEAFF. CDR3 DNA sequence: TGCGCCAGCAGCCAAGAGGTCCTCATGAACACTGAAGCTTTCTTT.

V and J are TRBV4-3 and TRBJ2-2; 7 bases are shared with TRBD1. CDR3 length: 18 amino acids. Germline CDR1 LGHNA, CDR2 YSLEER. Trimming at V came to 1 base and at J to 6 bases, leaving 14 bases not matched to a gene. CDR3 bases: TGCGCCAGCAGCCAAGCCCCGTCCGGCAGGGGGTCTGCCGGGGAGCTGTTTTTT. It encodes CASSQAPSGRGSAGELFF.

The V call is TRBV4-3, the J call TRBJ2-1, with D possibly TRBD1 on 5 matching bases. Germline loops: CDR1 LGHNA, CDR2 YSLEER. The CDR3 length is 15 residues. The V end was cut by 3 bases, the J end by 4 bases, with 13 bases between. The CDR3 loop reads CASSHSDSEYNEQFF. The CDR3 nucleotides read TGCGCCAGCAGCCATTCTGACAGTGAATACAATGAGCAGTTCTTC.

The chain recombines TRBV6-2 or TRBV6-3 with TRBJ1-4; possibly TRBD1 for D (6 bases). The CDR3 runs 15 residues. V lost 5 bases, J lost 3 bases, and 13 bases lay in between. Germline V gives CDR1 MNHEY, CDR2 SVGEGT. This CDR3 is CASSGPGGPNEKLFF. Written as DNA, the CDR3 is TGTGCCAGCAGTGGCCCGGGGGGGCCTAATGAAAAACTGTTTTTT.